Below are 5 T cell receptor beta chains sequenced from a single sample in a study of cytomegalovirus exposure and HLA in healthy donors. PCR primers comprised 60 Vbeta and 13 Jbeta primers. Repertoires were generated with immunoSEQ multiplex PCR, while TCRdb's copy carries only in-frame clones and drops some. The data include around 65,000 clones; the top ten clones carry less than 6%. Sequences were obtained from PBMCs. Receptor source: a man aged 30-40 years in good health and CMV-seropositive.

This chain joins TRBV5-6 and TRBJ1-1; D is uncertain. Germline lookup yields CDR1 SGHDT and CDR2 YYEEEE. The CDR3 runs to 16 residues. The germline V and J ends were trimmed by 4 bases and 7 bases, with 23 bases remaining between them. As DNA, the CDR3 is TGTGCCAGCAGCGCTTACCGGGAAAAGGTGCTAAATGAAGCTTTCTTT. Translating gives CASSAYREKVLNEAFF.

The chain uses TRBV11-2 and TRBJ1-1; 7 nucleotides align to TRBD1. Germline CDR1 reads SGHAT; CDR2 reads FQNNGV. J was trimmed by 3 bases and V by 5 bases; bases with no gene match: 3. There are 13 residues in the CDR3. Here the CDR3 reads CASSADRYTEAFF. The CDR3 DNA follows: TGTGCCAGCAGCGCGGACAGGTACACTGAAGCTTTCTTT.

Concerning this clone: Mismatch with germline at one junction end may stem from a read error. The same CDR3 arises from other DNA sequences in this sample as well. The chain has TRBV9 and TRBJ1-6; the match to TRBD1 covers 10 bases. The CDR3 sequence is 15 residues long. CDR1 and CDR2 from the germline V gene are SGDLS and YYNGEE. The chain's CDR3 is CASSARDRGNSPLHF. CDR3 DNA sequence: TGTGCCAGCAGCGCCCGGGACAGGGGAAATTCACCCCTACACTTT.

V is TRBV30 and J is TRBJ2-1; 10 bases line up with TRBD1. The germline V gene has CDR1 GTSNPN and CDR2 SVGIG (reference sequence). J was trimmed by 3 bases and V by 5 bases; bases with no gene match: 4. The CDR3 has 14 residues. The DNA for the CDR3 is TGTGCCTGGGCCGGGACAGGGGACTACAATGAGCAGTTCTTC. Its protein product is CAWAGTGDYNEQFF.

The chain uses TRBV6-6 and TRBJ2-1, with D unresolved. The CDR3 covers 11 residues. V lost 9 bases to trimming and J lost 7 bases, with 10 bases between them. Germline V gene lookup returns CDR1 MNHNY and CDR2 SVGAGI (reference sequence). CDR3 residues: CARSSINEQFF. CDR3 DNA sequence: TGTGCCAGAAGCTCCATAAATGAGCAGTTCTTC.